A single sample gave rise to the 21 T cell receptor beta chains below, sequenced in a study of T-cell reconstitution after alpha-beta-depleted transplantation in children. TCRbeta library construction was performed incorporating unique molecular identifiers. One entry per CDR3 protein, called by TCRdb with MiXCR from the PCR reads. Of 200,000 to 300,000 distinct CDR3 sequences detected, around 11% appear once; the ten largest clones hold over 2.5%. This material consisted of PBMCs from the stem cell graft donor, taken from the stem cell graft. These receptor sequences come from a human donor who donated a stem cell graft to a child with acute lymphoblastic leukemia.

There are many counts of this clonotype. The V call is TRBV7-6, the J call TRBJ1-5; possibly TRBD1 for D (5 bases). The CDR3 totals 16 residues. Germline V CDR1 and CDR2: SGHVS, FNYEAQ. Trimming shortened V by 1 base and J by 2 bases, and 12 bases separated the two germline ends. The CDR3 here is CASSLEAREGNQPQHF. The DNA of the CDR3 is TGTGCCAGCAGCTTAGAAGCCAGGGAAGGCAATCAGCCCCAGCATTTT.

With respect to this clonotype: A read error may explain this, as a much larger clone is one base away. This chain links TRBV20-1 with TRBJ2-7; D unclear. Germline V lookup: CDR1 DFQATT, CDR2 SNEGSKA (reference sequence). The CDR3 totals 12 residues. Trimming left V 6 bases short and J 2 bases short, with 11 bases between. CDR3 in amino acids: CSAPYSTYEQYF. The CDR3 DNA is TGCAGTGCCCCGTATTCTACCTACGAGCAGTACTTC.

This clonotype was seen many times. This chain joins TRBV3-1 and TRBJ2-5; D is uncertain. The V gene lost 7 bases and the J gene lost 3 bases, with 9 bases spanning the gap. Looked up from germline, CDR1 is LGHDT and CDR2 is YNNKEL (reference sequence). The CDR3 runs 12 residues. The CDR3 here is CASTKREETQYF. In nucleotides, the CDR3 is TGTGCCAGCACCAAAAGAGAAGAGACCCAGTACTTC.

The J gene is TRBJ2-7, the V gene TRBV5-5; D ambiguous. V was trimmed by 2 bases and J by 4 bases, leaving 13 bases between them. The CDR3 has 14 residues. Germline V gene sequence: CDR1 SGHKS, CDR2 YYEKEE (reference sequence). DNA of the CDR3: TGTGCCAGCAGCTTCGACCGACAATTGTACGAGCAGTACTTC. This sequence encodes CASSFDRQLYEQYF. The variable domain in full, with the rest retrieved from reference TRBV5-5 and TRBJ2-7, is DAGVTQSPTHLIKTRGQQVTLRCSPISGHKSVSWYQQVLGQGPQFIFQYYEKEERGRGNFPDRFSARQFPNYSSELNVNALLLGDSALYLCASSFDRQLYEQYFGPGTRLTVT.

There are many counts of this clonotype. The chain recombines TRBV9 with TRBJ1-2; the D is unclear. CDR1 SGDLS and CDR2 YYNGEE come from the germline V gene. The CDR3 covers 12 residues. Trimming removed 0 bases at V and 7 bases at J, with 7 bases between. CDR3 bases: TGTGCCAGCAGCGTAGCCAACAGTGGCTACACCTTC. Translated, it gives CASSVANSGYTF.

This clonotype came up a few times. CDR3 sequence: CASSLVGLGKNTEAFF. The CDR3 nucleotides are TGTGCCAGCAGCTTAGTGGGGTTAGGAAAGAACACTGAAGCTTTCTTT. The V and J genes are TRBV11-2 and TRBJ1-1; D not resolved. The CDR3 has 16 amino acids. V was trimmed by 1 base and J by 1 base, leaving 13 bases between them. Germline loops: CDR1 SGHAT, CDR2 FQNNGV.

This clonotype was detected ten times or more. V and J are TRBV9 and TRBJ2-1; TRBD2 agrees at 11 bases. From germline, CDR1 is SGDLS and CDR2 YYNGEE. J was trimmed by 7 bases and V by 4 bases; bases with no gene match: 10. This CDR3 region has 16 residues. This CDR3 reads CASSPSGSGRGNEQFF. In DNA form, the CDR3 reads TGTGCCAGCAGCCCCTCGGGTAGCGGGAGGGGGAATGAGCAGTTCTTC. Complete variable domain (other parts from reference TRBV9 and TRBJ2-1): DSGVTQTPKHLITATGQRVTLRCSPRSGDLSVYWYQQSLDQGLQFLIQYYNGEERAKGNILERFSAQQFPDLHSELNLSSLELGDSALYFCASSPSGSGRGNEQFFGPGTRLTVL.

The rearrangement uses TRBV6-2 or TRBV6-3 and TRBJ2-7; D may be TRBD2 (5 bases). Germline lookup yields CDR1 MNHEY and CDR2 SVGEGT. Trimming shortened V by 5 bases and J by 5 bases, and 13 bases separated the two germline ends. The CDR3 is made up of 13 amino acids. The chain's CDR3 is CASSRTYSHEQYF. CDR3 coding DNA: TGTGCCAGCAGTCGGACTTATTCCCACGAGCAGTACTTC.

In this sample, this clonotype turned up a few times. The chain recombines TRBV7-9 with TRBJ2-1; TRBD2 matches at 8 bases. Germline trimming cut 5 bases from V and 14 bases from J; bases unmatched to any gene: 5. Germline lookup yields CDR1 SEHNR and CDR2 FQNEAQ (reference sequence). The CDR3 is 11 residues long. The CDR3 protein is CASSPGLEEFF. CDR3 DNA sequence: TGTGCCAGCAGCCCGGGACTAGAGGAGTTCTTC.

Remarks on this clonotype: This may arise from a read error, as a much more abundant clone is one base away. This chain connects TRBV5-1 to TRBJ2-3, with 10 positions matching TRBD2. The CDR3 sequence is 15 residues long. CDR1 is SGHRS and CDR2 is YFSETQ in the germline V gene. CDR3 region: CGSSLFSGRSDTQYF. Here the CDR3 DNA reads TGCGGCAGCAGCTTGTTTAGCGGGAGGTCAGATACGCAGTATTTT.

V and J are TRBV7-3 and TRBJ1-5, with no clear D. V was clipped by 2 bases and J by 5 bases, with 4 bases between them. This CDR3 has 12 residues. Germline CDR1 reads SGHTA; CDR2 reads FQGTGA. The CDR3 sequence: CASSLGHQPQHF. The CDR3 coding sequence is TGTGCCAGCAGCTTAGGTCATCAGCCCCAGCATTTT. Full variable domain (missing parts from reference TRBV7-3 and TRBJ1-5): GAGVSQTPSNKVTEKGKYVELRCDPISGHTALYWYRQSLGQGPEFLIYFQGTGAADDSGLPNDRFFAVRPEGSVSTLKIQRTERGDSAVYLCASSLGHQPQHFGDGTRLSIL.

In its sample, this clonotype was seen many times. V and J are TRBV5-5 and TRBJ2-3; D is undetermined. Germline V CDR1 and CDR2: SGHKS, YYEKEE (reference sequence). The CDR3 has 13 residues. V gave up 7 bases and J gave up 2 bases, with 11 bases separating them. In DNA, the CDR3 is TGTGCCAGCGGATCCATTTACACAGATACGCAGTATTTT. Protein sequence: CASGSIYTDTQYF.

This clonotype has ten or more counts. The chain's CDR3 is CASGSGGQETQYF. The CDR3 DNA is TGTGCTAGTGGTTCGGGCGGGCAAGAGACCCAGTACTTC. The V call is TRBV12-5, the J call TRBJ2-5, with a weak D call TRBD2 (5 bases). The V gene lost 4 bases and the J gene lost 2 bases, with 8 bases spanning the gap. The CDR3 runs to 13 residues. Germline CDR1 reads LGHNT; CDR2 reads FRNRAP.

At least ten counts were recorded for this clonotype. The chain employs TRBV5-1 and TRBJ2-7; 8 nucleotides align to TRBD1. The length of the CDR3 is 14 residues. V trimming: 3 bases; J trimming: 3 bases; junction bases outside the gene matches: 5. CDR1 is SGHRS and CDR2 is YFSETQ in the germline V gene. Here the CDR3 DNA reads TGCGCCAGCAGCTCCTGGACAGGGAGCTACGAGCAGTACTTC. This encodes CASSSWTGSYEQYF.

Ten or more counts support this clonotype. The chain is built from TRBV20-1 and TRBJ1-3; the match to TRBD1 covers 8 bases. Trimming at V came to 2 bases and at J to 2 bases, leaving 2 bases not matched to a gene. Germline values: CDR1 DFQATT, CDR2 SNEGSKA (reference sequence). The CDR3 loop spans 14 amino acids. The CDR3 is CSARMTGAGNTIYF. In DNA form, the CDR3 reads TGCAGTGCTAGAATGACAGGGGCTGGAAACACCATATATTTT.

At least ten counts were recorded for this clonotype. The chain combines TRBV4-2 with TRBJ1-6, with D possibly being TRBD1 (6 bases). This CDR3 has 15 amino acids. Trimming removed 0 bases at V and 6 bases at J, with 9 bases between. Per germline, CDR1 LGHNA and CDR2 YNFKEQ. The CDR3, as DNA: TGTGCCAGCAGCCAAGATGGACAGCTTAATTCACCCCTCCACTTT. Translating it yields CASSQDGQLNSPLHF.

Many counts were recorded for this clonotype. The chain combines TRBV27 with TRBJ1-1, with D hard to call. The V gene's germline CDR1 is MNHEY and CDR2 SMNVEV (reference sequence). The CDR3 contains 14 residues. Between the trimmed V and J ends, which lost 6 bases and 5 bases, there was a span of 16 bases. CDR3 loop: CASRSKGQGTEAFF. The CDR3 coding sequence is TGTGCCAGCAGATCGAAAGGGCAAGGAACTGAAGCTTTCTTT.

Many counts were recorded for this clonotype. The rearrangement uses TRBV6-1 and TRBJ2-7, with TRBD1 matching over 11 bases. V lost 8 bases and J lost 3; bases outside the gene matches: 6. CDR3 length: 14 residues. CDR1 is MNHNS, CDR2 SASEGT, per germline. Here the CDR3 DNA reads TGTGCCAGCCTTCCGGGACAGGGGGACTACGAGCAGTACTTC. It encodes CASLPGQGDYEQYF.

This clonotype showed up just a few times. This chain connects TRBV5-1 to TRBJ2-7; 7 bases align to TRBD1. Trimming took 5 bases from V and 1 from J; bases not matched to a gene: 9. Germline V gives CDR1 SGHRS, CDR2 YFSETQ. This CDR3 spans 15 amino acids. As DNA, the CDR3 is TGCGCCAGCAGACAAGGGGGCTCTTATTCCTACGAGCAGTACTTC. This translates into CASRQGGSYSYEQYF.

In this sample, this clonotype turned up many times. The gene calls are TRBV29-1 and TRBJ2-7, with 7 positions matching TRBD2. Germline V lookup: CDR1 SQVTM, CDR2 ANQGSEA. The CDR3 consists of 13 residues. V trimming: 5 bases; J trimming: 5 bases; junction bases outside the gene matches: 9. The CDR3 nucleotides are TGCAGCGTTCTTCCGTGGGGGGGAAACGAGCAGTACTTC. This codes for CSVLPWGGNEQYF.

This clonotype came up many times. The chain employs TRBV20-1 and TRBJ2-5; 10 bases match TRBD2. CDR3 length: 14 amino acids. V lost 1 base, J lost 3 bases, and 2 bases stayed unmatched. CDR1 is DFQATT, CDR2 SNEGSKA, per germline (reference sequence). CDR3 sequence (DNA): TGCAGTGCTAGAGTAGCGGGAGGAGAAGAGACCCAGTACTTC. This translates into CSARVAGGEETQYF.